These 7 T cell receptor beta chains were all obtained from the same sample, sequenced in a study of blood T cell repertoires in COVID-19. Clones were read by immunoSEQ multiplex PCR, and TCRdb kept only the in-frame ones, dropping some. This repertoire shows 100,000 to 150,000 clones, around three quarters found once; its top ten account for about 40%. Material for sequencing was peripheral blood. These receptors were collected from a man aged 35-49 years with active or convalescent COVID-19.

The chain recombines TRBV6-5 with TRBJ1-4; a possible D gene is TRBD1 (6 bases). The CDR3 sequence is 16 residues long. Trimming cost V 2 bases and J 8 bases, with 18 bases left between them. Germline loops: CDR1 MNHEY, CDR2 SVGAGI. The CDR3 is CASSYQPQGPGEKLFF. The CDR3 region has the DNA TGTGCCAGCAGTTACCAACCCCAGGGGCCTGGCGAAAAACTGTTTTTT.

The chain carries TRBV7-2 and TRBJ1-2; D is possibly TRBD1 (6 bases). There are 14 residues in the CDR3. V lost 5 bases and J lost 2, with 12 bases in between. Per germline, CDR1 SGHTA and CDR2 FQGNSA. DNA for the CDR3: TGTGCCAGCAGCCCCCTAACAGGGAACTATGGCTACACCTTC. Encoded protein: CASSPLTGNYGYTF.

The J gene is TRBJ2-7, the V gene TRBV4-3; TRBD2 agrees at 7 bases. The germline CDR1 and CDR2 sequences are LGHNA and YSLEER. J lost 11 bases, V lost 0 bases, and 7 bases had no gene match. CDR3 length: 13 amino acids. The CDR3 sequence: CASSQDPGEGKYF. CDR3 DNA sequence: TGCGCCAGCAGCCAAGATCCGGGGGAGGGGAAGTACTTC.

The J gene is TRBJ1-6, the V gene TRBV10-1, with unresolved D. This CDR3 region has 11 residues. V lost 7 bases to trimming and J lost 8 bases, with 6 bases between them. The V gene's germline CDR1 is WNHNN and CDR2 SYGVQD (reference sequence). The CDR3 region is CASILYSPLHF. The DNA for the CDR3 is TGCGCCAGCATCCTCTATTCACCCCTCCACTTT.

This clone has more than one count but fewer than ten. The genes are TRBV5-4 and TRBJ1-1, with D tentatively TRBD1 (6 bases). The length of the CDR3 is 14 residues. Germline CDR1 SGHNT, CDR2 YYREEE (reference sequence). The V gene lost 5 bases and the J gene lost 1 base, with 12 bases spanning the gap. The chain's CDR3 is CASSTQGRNTEAFF. CDR3 coding DNA: TGTGCCAGCAGTACCCAGGGGAGGAACACTGAAGCTTTCTTT.

V is TRBV9 and J is TRBJ2-1, with TRBD1 as a possible D gene (5 bases). The ends were cut back, 0 bases at V and 7 bases at J, with 8 bases in the middle. The CDR3 sequence is 13 residues long. The germline V gene has CDR1 SGDLS and CDR2 YYNGEE. CDR3 coding DNA: TGTGCCAGCAGCGTAGCAGGGCAGAATGAGCAGTTCTTC. Amino acids: CASSVAGQNEQFF.

This chain's CDR3 is CAISDPQGAGNTIYF. CDR3 bases: TGTGCCATCAGTGACCCCCAGGGCGCTGGAAACACCATATATTTT. V is TRBV10-3 and J is TRBJ1-3; possibly TRBD1 for D (5 bases). The germline V gene has CDR1 ENHRY and CDR2 SYGVKD. Between the trimmed V and J ends, which lost 3 bases and 2 bases, there was a span of 11 bases. This CDR3 is built from 15 residues.